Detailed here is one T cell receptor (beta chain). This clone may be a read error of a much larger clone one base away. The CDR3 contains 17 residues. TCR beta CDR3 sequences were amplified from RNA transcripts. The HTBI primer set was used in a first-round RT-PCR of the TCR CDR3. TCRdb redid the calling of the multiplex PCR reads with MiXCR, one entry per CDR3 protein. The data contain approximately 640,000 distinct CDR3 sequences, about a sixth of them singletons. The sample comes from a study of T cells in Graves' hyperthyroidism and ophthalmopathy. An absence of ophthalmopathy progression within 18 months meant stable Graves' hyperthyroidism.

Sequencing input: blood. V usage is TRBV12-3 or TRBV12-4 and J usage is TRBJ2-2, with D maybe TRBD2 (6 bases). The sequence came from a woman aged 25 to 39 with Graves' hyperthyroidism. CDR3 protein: CAGSFAPIAGWVGELFF. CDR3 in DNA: TGTGCCGGCAGTTTCGCCCCAATCGCGGGATGGGTCGGGGAGCTGTTTTTT.